The clone carrying this TCR beta chain has just one count. Its cognate antigen is unknown. V gave up 1 base and J gave up 11 bases, with 14 bases separating them. Germline-derived CDR1 and CDR2 are KGHSH and LQKENI. The CDR3 extends over 13 amino acids. Combined were second doses at about 4 or about 12 weeks. The entry originates in a study of T cell responses to AZD1222 COVID-19 vaccine. TCRdb's copy holds only in-frame clones and misses some; the assay was immunoSEQ multiplex PCR. The sample holds tens of thousands of clones, roughly 87% seen once. Study conclusions and caveats: Increases in Spike-specific TCR breadth and depth were seen after two AZD1222 doses. Nearly half of spike-specific TCRs reportedly go after variant regions that carry no mutations. The number of AZD1222 recipients seropositive at baseline was only 6 or 7.

The chain joins TRBV18 to TRBJ1-1, with no clear D. This sequence originates from an adult who received the AZD1222 COVID-19 vaccine. The input for sequencing was peripheral blood, taken 28 days after the second AZD1222 dose. This chain's CDR3 is CASSPQDGREAFF. The CDR3 coding sequence is TGTGCCAGCTCACCACAGGATGGGAGGGAGGCTTTCTTT.